Listed here are 27 T cell receptor beta chains from one sample, sequenced in a study of T cell changes during pregnancy in multiple sclerosis (dated by TCRdb to the late 2010s). The library was built by means of the immunoSEQ multiplex PCR assay. Here the immuneACCESS table is served through TCRdb, limited to in-frame sequences with V and J called. Missing clones are a known gap in these copies; in checked studies unresolved V genes cover under half, and the rest lacks a known reason. The sample table holds around 50,000 clones, of which around 94% were seen once. The ten top clones hold around 0.5% of the sample. Sequenced here: CD4+ T cells from peripheral blood mononuclear cells, sampled in the first trimester of pregnancy. Every receptor here comes from a female donor with multiple sclerosis, enrolled in a pregnancy study.

The chain has TRBV28 and TRBJ2-1; no firm D call. The CDR3 has 13 residues. Trimming took off 1 base at V and 7 bases at J, with 8 bases between the two ends. Germline assignment: CDR1 MDHEN and CDR2 SYDVKM. This CDR3 is CASSLSPLNEQFF. The CDR3, as DNA: TGTGCCAGCAGTTTATCCCCCCTGAATGAGCAGTTCTTC.

The sample holds one count of this clone. The genes are TRBV7-9 and TRBJ2-5, with a possible D match to TRBD2 (6 bases). This CDR3 has 11 residues. CDR1 and CDR2 (germline): SEHNR, FQNEAQ (reference sequence). V shed 5 bases and J shed 5 bases, with 6 bases lying between them. The CDR3 region has the DNA TGTGCCAGCAGCCGGGAGGAGACCCAGTACTTC. Encoded protein: CASSREETQYF. The entire variable domain, with the rest obtained from reference TRBV7-9 and TRBJ2-5, is as follows: DTGVSQNPRHKITKRGQNVTFRCDPISEHNRLYWYRQTLGQGPEFLTYFQNEAQLEKSRLLSDRFSAERPKGSFSTLEIQRTEQGDSAMYLCASSREETQYFGPGTRLLVL.

The chain is built from TRBV5-1 and TRBJ1-4; TRBD1 matches at 7 bases. CDR1 and CDR2 (germline): SGHRS, YFSETQ. Losses at the gene ends were 7 bases for V and 5 bases for J; bases not matched to a gene: 5. CDR3 length equals 13 residues. CDR3 sequence reads: CASRGTENEKLFF. The DNA of the CDR3 is TGCGCCAGCCGCGGGACAGAAAATGAAAAACTGTTTTTT.

This clone was observed a handful of times. The CDR3 here is CASIGGVGSPLHF. CDR3 DNA sequence: TGTGCCAGTATCGGAGGGGTAGGATCACCCCTCCACTTT. V gene TRBV19 combines with J gene TRBJ1-6; D may be TRBD1 (5 bases). The CDR3 sequence is 13 residues long. Germline CDR1 LNHDA, CDR2 SQIVND (reference sequence). The ends were cut back, 7 bases at V and 10 bases at J, with 14 bases in the middle.

CDR3 bases: TGTGCCACCAATACAGCGGGGGGGCCTTTTGGTAATGAGCAGTTCTTC. This translates into CATNTAGGPFGNEQFF. J is TRBJ2-1 and V is TRBV15, with 10 bases that match TRBD2. V was clipped by 7 bases and J by 7 bases; unmatched bases: 13. This CDR3 is 16 amino acids long. Germline V gene data show CDR1 as LNHNV and CDR2 as YYDKDF (reference sequence). The full variable domain, in which reference TRBV15 and TRBJ2-1 provide the parts outside the CDR3, is DAMVIQNPRYQVTQFGKPVTLSCSQTLNHNVMYWYQQKSSQAPKLLFHYYDKDFNNEADTPDNFQSRRPNTSFCFLDIRSPGLGDTAMYLCATNTAGGPFGNEQFFGPGTRLTVL.

The chain combines TRBV18 with TRBJ2-2, with 8 bases identical to TRBD1. Losses at the gene ends were 4 bases for V and 1 base for J; bases not matched to a gene: 2. This CDR3 is built from 15 residues. The V gene's germline CDR1 is KGHSH and CDR2 LQKENI. For the CDR3, the DNA is TGTGCCAGCTCACTTGGGACAGGGAACACCGGGGAGCTGTTTTTT. Its protein product is CASSLGTGNTGELFF.

The rearrangement links TRBV6-1 to TRBJ1-2, with a weak D call TRBD1 (5 bases). V was clipped by 7 bases and J by 7 bases, with 19 bases between them. This CDR3 has 14 residues. Germline V CDR1 and CDR2: MNHNS, SASEGT. The CDR3 spells CASILVGHEAGYTF. The CDR3 DNA is TGTGCCAGCATTCTTGTCGGACACGAAGCTGGCTACACCTTC.

The V gene is TRBV5-6, the J gene TRBJ1-3, with 10 bases lining up with TRBD1. This CDR3 comprises 17 residues. After removal of 0 bases from V and 2 bases from J, the junction contained 5 bases not matched to a gene. The germline V gene encodes CDR1 SGHDT and CDR2 YYEEEE. In DNA form, the CDR3 reads TGTGCCAGCAGCTTGGGGACAGGGGGTATCGCTGGAAACACCATATATTTT. The encoded protein is CASSLGTGGIAGNTIYF. The full variable domain, rest sourced from reference TRBV5-6 and TRBJ1-3, is DAGVTQSPTHLIKTRGQQVTLRCSPKSGHDTVSWYQQALGQGPQFIFQYYEEEERQRGNFPDRFSGHQFPNYSSELNVNALLLGDSALYLCASSLGTGGIAGNTIYFGEGSWLTVV.

V and J are TRBV19 and TRBJ2-3; 8 nucleotides align to TRBD2. This CDR3 contains 16 residues. V shed 6 bases and J 3 bases; nucleotides not matched to a gene: 11. The germline CDR1 and CDR2 sequences are LNHDA and SQIVND (reference sequence). The CDR3 is CASSPGGAGSTDTQYF. CDR3 DNA sequence: TGTGCCAGTAGCCCCGGGGGGGCCGGTTCAACAGATACGCAGTATTTT.

This sequence joins TRBV18 and TRBJ2-1; tentative D call: TRBD2 (5 bases). V was pared by 3 bases and J by 0 bases, with 6 bases between. This CDR3 comprises 14 residues. Germline V gives CDR1 KGHSH, CDR2 LQKENI. The CDR3 loop reads CASSPRASYNEQFF. CDR3 DNA sequence: TGTGCCAGCTCACCGCGGGCCTCCTACAATGAGCAGTTCTTC.

The sample holds one count of this clone. The chain uses TRBV6-6 and TRBJ2-7; 9 positions match TRBD1. Germline-derived CDR1 and CDR2 are MNHNY and SVGAGI (reference sequence). Unmatched junction bases numbered 7, after V lost 6 bases and J lost 4 bases. This CDR3 contains 14 residues. Here the CDR3 DNA reads TGTGCCAGCAGAAAGGGGACAGGGATATACGAGCAGTACTTC. Protein: CASRKGTGIYEQYF.

The chain carries TRBV27 and TRBJ2-1; 7 positions agree with TRBD2. CDR3 length: 14 residues. Trimming cost V 7 bases and J 16 bases; bases outside gene matches: 19. The germline gives CDR1 MNHEY, CDR2 SMNVEV (reference sequence). CDR3 protein: CASKDDVWRGLEFF. In DNA, the CDR3 is TGTGCCAGCAAAGATGATGTATGGCGGGGGTTAGAATTCTTC.

The V and J genes are TRBV14 and TRBJ1-1, with D perhaps TRBD1 (6 bases). The CDR3 totals 15 residues. V lost 5 bases and J 1 base, leaving 14 bases between the germline ends. From germline, CDR1 is SGHDN and CDR2 FVKESK. CDR3 bases: TGTGCCAGCAGCAGAATCGGACAGCAGAACACTGAAGCTTTCTTT. Its translation: CASSRIGQQNTEAFF.

The gene calls are TRBV15 and TRBJ1-1; D not certain. Germline assignment: CDR1 LNHNV and CDR2 YYDKDF (reference sequence). There are 15 residues in the CDR3. V gave up 0 bases and J gave up 1 base, with 9 bases separating them. The CDR3 reads CATSRDSAGNTEAFF. CDR3 nucleotides: TGTGCCACCAGCAGAGATTCGGCGGGGAACACTGAAGCTTTCTTT.

The chain carries TRBV18 and TRBJ1-5; no definite D call. The germline V gene has CDR1 KGHSH and CDR2 LQKENI. This CDR3 spans 14 amino acids. V gave up 3 bases and J gave up 5 bases, with 11 bases separating them. CDR3 region: CASSPSRRDQPQHF. The CDR3, as DNA: TGTGCCAGCTCACCGTCCAGGAGGGATCAGCCCCAGCATTTT. Supplemented by reference TRBV18 and TRBJ1-5, the full variable domain reads NAGVMQNPRHLVRRRGQEARLRCSPMKGHSHVYWYRQLPEEGLKFMVYLQKENIIDESGMPKERFSAEFPKEGPSILRIQQVVRGDSAAYFCASSPSRRDQPQHFGDGTRLSIL.

The genes are TRBV5-1 and TRBJ1-3; tentatively, D is TRBD1 (5 bases). Germline-derived CDR1 and CDR2 are SGHRS and YFSETQ. The CDR3 runs 15 residues. Trimming took 4 bases from V and 3 from J, leaving 14 bases between them. The CDR3 here is CASSLTGDGGNTIYF. CDR3 nucleotides: TGCGCCAGCAGCCTGACGGGGGACGGTGGAAACACCATATATTTT.

The J gene is TRBJ2-1, the V gene TRBV19, with 11 bases lining up with TRBD2. Germline V gives CDR1 LNHDA, CDR2 SQIVND (reference sequence). Trimming cost V 4 bases and J 5 bases; bases outside gene matches: 7. The CDR3 has 16 residues. CDR3 in DNA: TGTGCCAGTAGTACCCCCCTAGCGGGGGGAAACAATGAGCAGTTCTTC. Residues: CASSTPLAGGNNEQFF. The full variable domain, rest sourced from reference TRBV19 and TRBJ2-1, is DGGITQSPKYLFRKEGQNVTLSCEQNLNHDAMYWYRQDPGQGLRLIYYSQIVNDFQKGDIAEGYSVSREKKESFPLTVTSAQKNPTAFYLCASSTPLAGGNNEQFFGPGTRLTVL.

The genes are TRBV28 and TRBJ1-2; D not certain. CDR3 size: 14 residues. V was clipped by 3 bases and J by 3 bases, with 11 bases between them. Germline V gene lookup returns CDR1 MDHEN and CDR2 SYDVKM. The CDR3 protein is CASSLASTYYGYTF. The CDR3 DNA sequence: TGTGCCAGCAGTTTGGCCTCCACCTACTATGGCTACACCTTC.

The chain joins TRBV6-1 to TRBJ1-2, with a weak D call TRBD1 (6 bases). Germline V gives CDR1 MNHNS, CDR2 SASEGT. Trimming took 3 bases from V and 4 from J, leaving 15 bases between them. The CDR3 length is 15 residues. CDR3 DNA sequence: TGTGCCAGCAGTGACCCGGGAGGGGGGGCCTATGGCTACACCTTC. Translating gives CASSDPGGGAYGYTF.

The rearrangement joins TRBV5-1 to TRBJ2-2; possible D gene TRBD1, 5 bases. This CDR3 region has 15 residues. The V end lost 6 bases, the J end lost 5 bases, and 17 bases lay between the germline ends. Germline V CDR1 and CDR2: SGHRS, YFSETQ. CDR3 nucleotides: TGCGCCAGCAATACGGTTAGGGGCAAGACCGGGGAGCTGTTTTTT. This codes for CASNTVRGKTGELFF.

The chain carries TRBV30 and TRBJ1-5; possibly TRBD1 for D (5 bases). The germline gives CDR1 GTSNPN, CDR2 SVGIG (reference sequence). The ends were cut back, 0 bases at V and 4 bases at J, with 13 bases in the middle. The CDR3 runs 15 residues. This chain's CDR3 is CAWSVGQGGNQPQHF. CDR3 nucleotides: TGTGCCTGGAGTGTAGGGCAGGGAGGGAATCAGCCCCAGCATTTT.

The genes are TRBV19 and TRBJ2-7, with D maybe TRBD1 (5 bases). The CDR3 runs 13 residues. Trimming left V 4 bases short and J 4 bases short, with 11 bases between. Germline V gene lookup returns CDR1 LNHDA and CDR2 SQIVND (reference sequence). The CDR3 loop reads CASSRTNTYEQYF. The CDR3 nucleotides are TGTGCCAGTAGTAGGACAAACACGTACGAGCAGTACTTC.

This chain links TRBV7-9 with TRBJ2-3; 8 nucleotides align to TRBD1. Germline values: CDR1 SEHNR, CDR2 FQNEAQ (reference sequence). The V gene end was trimmed by 0 bases and the J gene end by 1 base; junction bases not matched to a gene: 3. The CDR3 totals 16 residues. CDR3 amino acids: CASSLAPGQGTDTQYF. CDR3 bases: TGTGCCAGCAGCTTAGCGCCGGGACAGGGCACAGATACGCAGTATTTT.

The gene calls are TRBV5-4 and TRBJ2-1; perhaps TRBD1 as D (6 bases). Germline V gene lookup returns CDR1 SGHNT and CDR2 YYREEE (reference sequence). V was pared by 1 base and J by 5 bases, with 10 bases between. The CDR3 runs to 14 residues. The chain's CDR3 is CASSLTGYDNEQFF. The CDR3 DNA reads TGTGCCAGCAGCTTGACAGGGTACGACAATGAGCAGTTCTTC.

J is TRBJ2-1 and V is TRBV13; 12 bases map to TRBD2. V lost 0 bases and J lost 12; bases outside the gene matches: 12. CDR3 size: 17 residues. Germline V gene lookup returns CDR1 PRHDT and CDR2 FYEKMQ (reference sequence). The CDR3: CASSLGQGKTSGGPQFF. For the CDR3, the DNA is TGTGCCAGCAGCTTAGGGCAGGGCAAGACTAGCGGGGGACCGCAGTTCTTC.

The chain employs TRBV7-8 and TRBJ1-4; the D is unclear. V gave up 4 bases and J gave up 8 bases, with 20 bases separating them. Looked up from germline, CDR1 is SGHVS and CDR2 is FQNEAQ. The CDR3 extends over 16 amino acids. The CDR3 DNA sequence: TGTGCCAGCAGCTGGTCGGTGGCGGATCCTTGGGAAAAACTGTTTTTT. This gives the protein CASSWSVADPWEKLFF.

V gene TRBV19 combines with J gene TRBJ1-5; 7 bases are shared with TRBD1. V lost 1 base and J lost 7; bases outside the gene matches: 4. The V gene's germline CDR1 is LNHDA and CDR2 SQIVND (reference sequence). This CDR3 is built from 14 residues. CDR3 in DNA: TGTGCCAGTAGTATAGCAGGGGGAGAGCAGCCCCAGCATTTT. Amino acid sequence: CASSIAGGEQPQHF.